This T cell receptor beta chain was retrieved from a study of blood T cells in healthy people across ages. Study-level points and caveats: The percentage of naive T cells correlated strongly with TCR beta diversity.

In this sample, this clonotype turned up a few times. Its antigen is not identified. Germline CDR1 and CDR2: DFQATT and SNEGSKA (reference sequence). CDR3 length: 15 amino acids. The V and J ends lost 0 bases and 5 bases, in that order; junction bases with no gene match: 5. In each sample, at least 6 million PBMCs were isolated. Sample-barcoded 5' priming and a J-beta primer mix drove a second PCR of roughly 6 to 12 cycles. All cDNA molecules were each tagged by a template-switch adaptor with 12 random nucleotides. TCRdb used MiXCR to reprocess the 5' RACE reads, holding one entry per CDR3 protein. The sample yields 1.5 million to 2 million distinct CDR3 sequences, approximately 40% seen once.

Specimen: blood. The source is a human donor in good health. This sequence joins TRBV20-1 and TRBJ2-1; TRBD2 matches 9 bases. In DNA form, the CDR3 reads TGCAGTGCTAGAGATGCTAGCGGGGTACACAATGAGCAGTTCTTC. It is translated as CSARDASGVHNEQFF.